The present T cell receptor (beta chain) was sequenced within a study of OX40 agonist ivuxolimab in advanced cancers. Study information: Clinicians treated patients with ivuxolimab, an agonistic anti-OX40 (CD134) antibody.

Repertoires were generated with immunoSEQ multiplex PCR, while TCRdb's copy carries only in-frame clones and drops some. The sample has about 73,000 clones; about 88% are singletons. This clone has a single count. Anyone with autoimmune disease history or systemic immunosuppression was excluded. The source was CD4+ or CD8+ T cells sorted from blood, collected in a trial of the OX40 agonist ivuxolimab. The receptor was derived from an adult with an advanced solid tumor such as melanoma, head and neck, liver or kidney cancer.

The CDR3 nucleotides read TGTGCCAGCAGCTTAGCTTGGGGTAGCGGGGGGGCCGAGACAGATACGCAGTATTTT. It yields the protein CASSLAWGSGGAETDTQYF. The V gene is TRBV7-9, the J gene TRBJ2-3; TRBD2 agrees at 11 bases. Trimming removed 0 bases from V and 3 bases from J; junction bases left unmatched: 11. CDR1 is SEHNR and CDR2 is FQNEAQ in the germline V gene (reference sequence). The CDR3 is made up of 19 amino acids.